This passage covers 30 T cell receptor beta chains from one sample sequenced in a study of OX40 agonist ivuxolimab in advanced cancers. Data came from immunoSEQ multiplex PCR; TCRdb stores just in-frame clones and leaves some out. Of some 26,000 clones listed, about three quarters are singletons. This material consisted of CD4+ or CD8+ T cells sorted from blood, taken in a trial of the OX40 agonist ivuxolimab. The receptor source for this set is an adult with an advanced solid tumor such as melanoma, head and neck, liver or kidney cancer.

The rearrangement joins TRBV21-1 to TRBJ2-7; the table names TRBD2, a call not compared with the DNA. TRBV21-1 is an annotated pseudogene. This CDR3 comprises 14 residues. The CDR3 DNA follows: TGTGCCAGCAGCCGCGGGGACCCAGCCTACGAGCAGTACTTC. This translates into CASSRGDPAYEQYF.

The table lists this clone with a count of one. The chain links TRBV10-1 to TRBJ2-2; D remains ambiguous. There are 12 residues in the CDR3. Germline CDR1 is WNHNN and CDR2 is SYGVQD (reference sequence). V was clipped by 8 bases and J by 7 bases, with 11 bases between them. CDR3 in DNA: TGCGCCAGCCGGTCCCAGAACGGGGAGCTGTTTTTT. Encoded protein: CASRSQNGELFF.

The table lists this clone with a count of one. This rearrangement joins TRBV7-6 to TRBJ2-2; no firm D call. There are 11 residues in the CDR3. CDR1 is SGHVS, CDR2 FNYEAQ, per germline. Trimming cost V 6 bases and J 7 bases, with 6 bases left between them. CDR3 region: CASSNLGELFF. CDR3 DNA sequence: TGTGCCAGCAGTAATCTCGGGGAGCTGTTTTTT.

This chain joins TRBV7-6 and TRBJ1-2, with D possibly TRBD1 on 5 matching bases. The CDR3 has 14 residues. The germline V and J ends were trimmed by 5 bases and 2 bases, with 12 bases remaining between them. Germline V CDR1 and CDR2: SGHVS, FNYEAQ. CDR3: CASSPGRGNYGYTF. DNA for the CDR3: TGTGCCAGCAGCCCAGGGCGCGGGAACTATGGCTACACCTTC.

This clone came up once. The chain carries TRBV29-1 and TRBJ1-1; 9 bases map to TRBD1. V lost 5 bases, J lost 5 bases, and 12 bases stayed unmatched. CDR3 length: 15 residues. From germline, CDR1 is SQVTM and CDR2 ANQGSEA. The CDR3 sequence: CSVQTTPGQGTEAFF. CDR3 DNA sequence: TGCAGCGTTCAAACTACTCCGGGACAGGGAACTGAAGCTTTCTTT. The variable domain in full, completed from reference TRBV29-1 and TRBJ1-1, reads SAVISQKPSRDICQRGTSLTIQCQVDSQVTMMFWYRQQPGQSLTLIATANQGSEATYESGFVIDKFPISRPNLTFSTLTVSNMSPEDSSIYLCSVQTTPGQGTEAFFGQGTRLTVV.

The J gene is TRBJ2-3, the V gene TRBV5-4, with D hard to call. CDR1 and CDR2 (germline): SGHNT, YYREEE (reference sequence). The germline V and J ends were trimmed by 4 bases and 5 bases, with 11 bases remaining between them. CDR3 size: 13 residues. The CDR3: CASSPVVGDTQYF. The CDR3 DNA reads TGTGCCAGCAGCCCTGTCGTGGGAGATACGCAGTATTTT.

This clone was seen a few times. Germline is not matched at one junction end, which may reflect a read error. The V gene is TRBV5-3, the J gene TRBJ2-7, with D possibly being TRBD1 (6 bases). Being an ORF, TRBV5-3 has a function that is uncertain. CDR3 length: 15 amino acids. CDR3 DNA sequence: TGCGCCAGCAGCCAAGAAGCAGGGGACCGTTACGAGCAGTACTTC. It translates to CASSQEAGDRYEQYF.

The rearrangement uses TRBV6-1 and TRBJ1-2; D unclear. The CDR3 runs 13 residues. The V gene lost 7 bases and the J gene lost 7 bases, with 16 bases spanning the gap. Per germline, CDR1 MNHNS and CDR2 SASEGT. CDR3 region: CASILSVVGGYTF. The CDR3 nucleotides read TGTGCCAGCATTCTTTCGGTCGTTGGTGGCTACACCTTC.

The rearrangement uses TRBV7-3 and TRBJ2-2, with 8 bases matching TRBD2. The CDR3 is 17 amino acids. V shed 1 base and J 6 bases; nucleotides not matched to a gene: 10. Looked up from germline, CDR1 is SGHTA and CDR2 is FQGTGA. This CDR3 is CASSLSSSGGPSGELFF. CDR3 bases: TGTGCCAGCAGCTTAAGCTCCAGCGGGGGCCCGTCCGGGGAGCTGTTTTTT.

V usage is TRBV7-6 and J usage is TRBJ2-5, with a possible D match to TRBD2 (6 bases). The CDR3 loop spans 12 amino acids. The germline gives CDR1 SGHVS, CDR2 FNYEAQ. With 6 bases removed from V and 5 bases from J, the gap between germline ends came to 10 bases. CDR3 protein: CASRGAGETQYF. The CDR3 DNA sequence: TGTGCCAGCAGGGGCGCGGGGGAGACCCAGTACTTC.

The rearrangement uses TRBV6-4 and TRBJ1-1; D is undetermined. Germline-derived CDR1 and CDR2 are MRHNA and SNTAGT. The CDR3 length is 14 residues. Between the trimmed V and J ends, which lost 3 bases and 5 bases, there was a span of 13 bases. The CDR3: CASSDQGLRTEAFF. The CDR3 nucleotides read TGTGCCAGCAGTGATCAAGGGTTACGGACTGAAGCTTTCTTT.

This chain joins TRBV20-1 and TRBJ2-3; D is undetermined. CDR1 and CDR2 from the germline V gene are DFQATT and SNEGSKA (reference sequence). With 5 bases removed from V and 4 bases from J, the gap between germline ends came to 4 bases. The CDR3 extends over 10 amino acids. Here the CDR3 DNA reads TGCAGTGCTTTTCCAGATACGCAGTATTTT. As protein: CSAFPDTQYF.

This clone was observed a few times. This rearrangement joins TRBV7-2 to TRBJ2-2, with a tentative D call TRBD2 (6 bases). Germline-derived CDR1 and CDR2 are SGHTA and FQGNSA. The CDR3 covers 15 residues. The V and J ends lost 0 bases and 5 bases respectively, with 10 bases between them. CDR3 loop: CASSLAGGKTGELFF. CDR3 nucleotides: TGTGCCAGCAGCTTAGCCGGGGGAAAGACCGGGGAGCTGTTTTTT.

The gene calls are TRBV19 and TRBJ2-7; possibly TRBD1 for D (6 bases). In germline, CDR1 is LNHDA, CDR2 SQIVND (reference sequence). Trimming pared 3 bases from V and 2 bases from J, leaving 11 bases between. This CDR3 has 14 amino acids. The CDR3 loop reads CASSIHRAPYEQYF. The CDR3 DNA sequence: TGTGCCAGTAGTATCCACAGGGCACCCTACGAGCAGTACTTC. Combining the CDR3 with reference TRBV19 and TRBJ2-7 gives the whole variable domain DGGITQSPKYLFRKEGQNVTLSCEQNLNHDAMYWYRQDPGQGLRLIYYSQIVNDFQKGDIAEGYSVSREKKESFPLTVTSAQKNPTAFYLCASSIHRAPYEQYFGPGTRLTVT.

For the CDR3, the DNA is TGTGCCAGCAGCCCTCTTAGGACGCAGCGAGAGCAGTTCTTC. Residues: CASSPLRTQREQFF. This chain uses TRBV7-2 with TRBJ2-1; D is ambiguous. CDR3 size: 14 residues. Germline V gene sequence: CDR1 SGHTA, CDR2 FQGNSA. Trimming pared 5 bases from V and 10 bases from J, leaving 18 bases between.

The V gene is TRBV5-6, the J gene TRBJ2-3, with 9 bases lining up with TRBD1. The germline CDR1 and CDR2 sequences are SGHDT and YYEEEE. Trimming cost V 4 bases and J 5 bases; bases outside gene matches: 5. This CDR3 comprises 14 residues. The CDR3: CASSVDRGGDTQYF. The CDR3 DNA reads TGTGCCAGCAGCGTGGACAGGGGCGGAGATACGCAGTATTTT.

The V gene is TRBV25-1, the J gene TRBJ1-1; D ambiguous. CDR1 is MGHDK, CDR2 SYGVNS, per germline. The CDR3 runs 14 residues. Trimming pared 4 bases from V and 2 bases from J, leaving 11 bases between. The DNA for the CDR3 is TGTGCCAGCAGTGGATTTGCAGGAAACACTGAAGCTTTCTTT. This translates into CASSGFAGNTEAFF.

The V and J genes are TRBV5-6 and TRBJ1-4; TRBD1 aligns across 8 bases. CDR3 length: 15 residues. Germline-derived CDR1 and CDR2 are SGHDT and YYEEEE. V lost 3 bases, J lost 8 bases, and 9 bases stayed unmatched. The CDR3 is CASSSPGGFLEKLFF. The CDR3 bases are TGTGCCAGCAGCTCACCAGGGGGCTTCCTGGAAAAACTGTTTTTT.

For this clone: A much larger clone lies a single base off, so this may be a read error. This chain joins TRBV7-9 and TRBJ2-7, with no clear D. The germline gives CDR1 SEHNR, CDR2 FQNEAQ (reference sequence). Trimming left V 7 bases short and J 5 bases short, with 15 bases between. CDR3 length: 13 residues. The chain's CDR3 is CASTPSRSNEQYF. The CDR3 nucleotides read TGTGCCAGCACGCCGAGCAGGAGCAACGAGCAGTACTTC.

The chain links TRBV6-6 to TRBJ1-4; 7 positions agree with TRBD1. The CDR3 is 12 residues long. Germline assignment: CDR1 MNHNY and CDR2 SVGAGI (reference sequence). The trim removed 6 bases at V and 6 bases at J, leaving 1 base unmatched. The CDR3 here is CASSRGDEKLFF. The CDR3 coding sequence is TGTGCCAGCAGCAGGGGGGATGAAAAACTGTTTTTT.

The rearrangement links TRBV6-5 to TRBJ1-3; possible D gene TRBD1, 5 bases. The germline V and J ends were trimmed by 7 bases and 2 bases, with 12 bases remaining between them. The CDR3 is 14 residues long. Looked up from germline, CDR1 is MNHEY and CDR2 is SVGAGI. The CDR3 DNA sequence: TGTGCCAGCAAGACCCCAGGGACTGGAAACACCATATATTTT. Protein sequence: CASKTPGTGNTIYF.

This clone showed up just a few times. The chain couples TRBV9 to TRBJ2-3, with 9 positions matching TRBD1. V lost 4 bases and J lost 4; bases outside the gene matches: 10. Germline CDR1 SGDLS, CDR2 YYNGEE. The CDR3 spans 16 residues. The CDR3 reads CASSTQQGAFSDTQYF. In DNA, the CDR3 is TGTGCCAGCAGCACCCAACAGGGGGCGTTTTCAGATACGCAGTATTTT.

The rearrangement links TRBV2 to TRBJ2-7; D not certain. V dropped 0 bases and J dropped 2 bases, with 11 bases sitting between them. The CDR3 loop spans 15 amino acids. The germline V gene has CDR1 SNHLY and CDR2 FYNNEI. This CDR3 reads CASSEALGPTYEQYF. CDR3 DNA: TGTGCCAGCAGTGAAGCGCTAGGCCCAACCTACGAGCAGTACTTC.

The rearrangement joins TRBV5-1 to TRBJ2-2; no reliable D call. Trimming cost V 2 bases and J 7 bases, with 15 bases left between them. Per germline, CDR1 SGHRS and CDR2 YFSETQ. This CDR3 spans 15 amino acids. This CDR3 reads CASSLTTSEIGELFF. The CDR3 nucleotides are TGCGCCAGCAGCTTAACAACCTCGGAGATCGGGGAGCTGTTTTTT.

This chain links TRBV4-2 with TRBJ2-5, with TRBD2 matching 10 bases. The trim removed 0 bases at V and 2 bases at J, leaving 6 bases unmatched. CDR1 and CDR2 (germline): LGHNA, YNFKEQ. The CDR3 consists of 17 residues. The CDR3 sequence is CASSQDPSGGGQETQYF. The CDR3 nucleotides are TGTGCCAGCAGCCAAGACCCTAGCGGGGGTGGGCAAGAGACCCAGTACTTC.

The V call is TRBV10-3, the J call TRBJ2-3, with 8 bases aligning to TRBD1. The J segment lost 5 bases and the V segment lost 5 bases, leaving 3 bases of the junction unmatched. Germline CDR1 and CDR2: ENHRY and SYGVKD. The CDR3 loop spans 13 amino acids. The CDR3 nucleotides are TGTGCCATCAGTCAGGGGGCTCAAGATACGCAGTATTTT. It encodes CAISQGAQDTQYF.

This clone was found once. The chain combines TRBV28 with TRBJ2-5; TRBD2 agrees at 7 bases. The CDR3 length is 15 residues. CDR1 is MDHEN, CDR2 SYDVKM, per germline. V lost 6 bases and J lost 5; bases outside the gene matches: 12. CDR3 amino acids: CASSHSGEGRETQYF. CDR3 bases: TGTGCCAGCAGCCACTCGGGGGAGGGCCGGGAGACCCAGTACTTC.

The J gene is TRBJ2-5, the V gene TRBV7-9; 8 nucleotides line up with TRBD1. Trimming took 3 bases from V and 5 from J; bases not matched to a gene: 2. The germline V gene has CDR1 SEHNR and CDR2 FQNEAQ (reference sequence). CDR3 length: 13 amino acids. Here the CDR3 DNA reads TGTGCCAGCAGCTTGCGACAGGGGGAGACCCAGTACTTC. Protein sequence: CASSLRQGETQYF.

The count of this clone is one. This chain connects TRBV28 to TRBJ1-2; 7 nucleotides agree with TRBD1. Losses at the gene ends were 5 bases for V and 4 bases for J; bases not matched to a gene: 7. The CDR3 has 14 amino acids. Germline loops: CDR1 MDHEN, CDR2 SYDVKM. CDR3 region: CASSDPTGIYGYTF. CDR3 nucleotide sequence: TGTGCCAGCAGTGACCCGACAGGGATCTATGGCTACACCTTC.

The V and J genes are TRBV5-1 and TRBJ1-2; D not certain. This CDR3 comprises 13 residues. CDR1 is SGHRS and CDR2 is YFSETQ in the germline V gene. Trimming took off 1 base at V and 6 bases at J, with 10 bases between the two ends. Here the CDR3 reads CASSLYEGDGYTF. DNA of the CDR3: TGCGCCAGCAGCTTGTATGAGGGAGATGGCTACACCTTC.